This T cell receptor beta chain is from a study of blood T cell repertoires in COVID-19. Study details: The United States, Italy and Spain supplied acute and convalescent COVID-19 samples. PBMCs, B-cell-depleted T cells, or T cells were the source of the cDNA or gDNA that made up the material.

Trimming took 4 bases from V and 1 from J; bases not matched to a gene: 3. In germline, CDR1 is SQVTM, CDR2 ANQGSEA. The CDR3 covers 13 residues. Per the original methods: Reference gene primer amplification gave nucleated cell count estimates. Using immunoSEQ multiplex PCR, the repertoire was profiled, and TCRdb retains in-frame clones only, with some absent. Clonal size and the V and J genes are those of that table, whereas D and trimming came from the DNA. The sample has around 100,000 clones; roughly nine tenths are singletons. V is TRBV29-1 and J is TRBJ2-5, with TRBD1 matching 7 bases. Specimen: peripheral blood. This TCR was recovered from a man in his 60s with acute or convalescent COVID-19. The CDR3 protein is CSVAGTAQETQYF. CDR3 bases: TGCAGCGTTGCCGGGACAGCCCAAGAGACCCAGTACTTC.